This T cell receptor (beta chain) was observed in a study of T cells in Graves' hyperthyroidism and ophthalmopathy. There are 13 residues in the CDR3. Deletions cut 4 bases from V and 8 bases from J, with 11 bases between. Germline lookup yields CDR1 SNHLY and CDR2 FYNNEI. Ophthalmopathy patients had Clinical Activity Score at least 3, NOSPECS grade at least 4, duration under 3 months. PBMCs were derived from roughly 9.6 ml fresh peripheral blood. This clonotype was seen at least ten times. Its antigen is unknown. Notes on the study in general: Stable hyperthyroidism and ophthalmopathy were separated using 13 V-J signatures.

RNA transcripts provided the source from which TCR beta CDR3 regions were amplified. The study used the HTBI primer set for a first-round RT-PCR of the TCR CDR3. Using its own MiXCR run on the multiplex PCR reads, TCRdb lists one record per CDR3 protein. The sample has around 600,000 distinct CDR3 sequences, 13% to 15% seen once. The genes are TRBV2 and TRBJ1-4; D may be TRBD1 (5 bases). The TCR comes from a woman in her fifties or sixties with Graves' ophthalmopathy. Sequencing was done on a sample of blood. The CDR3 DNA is TGTGCCAGCAGTGGAGGGGAGGGGGAAAAACTGTTTTTT. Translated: CASSGGEGEKLFF.